Presented here are 4 T cell receptor beta chains from one specimen sequenced in a study of CD8+CD57+ T cells in acquired aplastic anemia. Patients chosen for sequencing had CD8+CD57+ cells that had expanded, as shown by flow cytometry. Profiling of TCR beta VDJ combinations and CDR3 sequences used genomic DNA as template. A single record per CDR3 protein comes from TCRdb applying MiXCR to the reads. The data show 170,000 or so distinct CDR3 sequences, 45% to 55% seen once. The source material was sorted CD4+, CD8+, or CD8+CD57+ T cells (not recorded which) from PBMCs. These receptors all stem from a human donor with aplastic anemia.

The chain has TRBV27 and TRBJ1-1, with TRBD1 matching 10 bases. The CDR3 sequence is 15 residues long. CDR1 is MNHEY, CDR2 SMNVEV, per germline (reference sequence). V gave up 2 bases and J gave up 4 bases; unmatched junction bases: 4. The CDR3 region is CASSLVRDRGTEAFF. The CDR3 DNA sequence: TGTGCCAGCAGTTTAGTCCGGGACAGGGGCACTGAAGCTTTCTTT.

This clonotype appeared many times. The chain joins TRBV2 to TRBJ1-4; D is uncertain. Germline loops: CDR1 SNHLY, CDR2 FYNNEI. The CDR3 runs to 14 residues. Trimming took 7 bases from V and 2 from J, leaving 11 bases between them. The CDR3 here is CASKRIGTNEKLFF. The CDR3 bases are TGTGCCAGCAAGAGGATAGGGACTAATGAAAAACTGTTTTTT. Full variable domain (outside the CDR3, taken from reference TRBV2 and TRBJ1-4): EPEVTQTPSHQVTQMGQEVILRCVPISNHLYFYWYRQILGQKVEFLVSFYNNEISEKSEIFDDQFSVERPDGSNFTLKIRSTKLEDSAMYFCASKRIGTNEKLFFGSGTQLSVL.

J is TRBJ2-3 and V is TRBV2, with D possibly being TRBD1 (5 bases). Germline assignment: CDR1 SNHLY and CDR2 FYNNEI. The CDR3 runs to 15 residues. The V gene lost 3 bases and the J gene lost 4 bases, with 14 bases spanning the gap. As DNA, the CDR3 is TGTGCCAGCAGTGATAGTTGGGGCCCCGCAGATACGCAGTATTTT. Its translation: CASSDSWGPADTQYF.

Many counts were recorded for this clonotype. The chain links TRBV5-1 to TRBJ1-6; 7 nucleotides agree with TRBD1. CDR1 SGHRS and CDR2 YFSETQ come from the germline V gene. The J segment lost 6 bases and the V segment lost 4 bases, leaving 10 bases of the junction unmatched. The CDR3 is 16 amino acids. The CDR3 DNA reads as TGCGCCAGCAGCATGCAACCGGGACAGTTTAATTCACCCCTCCACTTT. Its protein is CASSMQPGQFNSPLHF.